This entry describes one T cell receptor beta chain. This sample was taken from a study of blood T cell repertoires in COVID-19. Overall study: Specimens from acute and convalescent COVID-19 originated in the United States, Italy and Spain. PBMCs, B-cell-depleted T cells, or T cells were the source of the cDNA or gDNA that made up the material.

Sequencing was performed with immunoSEQ multiplex PCR; in TCRdb, only in-frame clones are kept and a portion is missing. The table lists 250,000 to 350,000 clones, almost 90% of them singletons, with less than 3.5% in the top ten. Seattle researchers signed up patients amid active infection and tracked them longitudinally. V lost 0 bases and J lost 0, with 7 bases in between. Looked up from germline, CDR1 is SGHNT and CDR2 is YYREEE (reference sequence). This CDR3 spans 15 amino acids. This receptor was taken from a woman aged 30 to 39 with COVID-19, enrolled during active disease. The chain recombines TRBV5-4 with TRBJ2-1; D is undetermined. The source material was peripheral blood. The CDR3 reads CASSLEFGSYNEQFF. The CDR3 DNA sequence: TGTGCCAGCAGCTTGGAGTTCGGCTCCTACAATGAGCAGTTCTTC.